This TCR beta chain was found in a study of molecular identifiers for immune sequencing clone quantification. The wider study: In replicates, RNA taken from around 18,000 or 91,000 naive CD8 cells was divided five ways, and four portions underwent sequencing.

This clonotype was observed at least ten times. Naive CD8 libraries used about 20,000 to 1,100,000 sorted cells and 10%, 30% or 50% RNA. Naive CD8 T cells were sorted as CD8+CD4-CCR7+CD45RA+. Germline V gene lookup returns CDR1 SGHNT and CDR2 YYREEE (reference sequence). The CDR3 is made up of 16 amino acids. V was clipped by 4 bases and J by 2 bases; unmatched bases: 6. Methods described previously were used for bulk TCR libraries, and listed TCR primers were applied. One entry per CDR3 protein, called by TCRdb with MiXCR from the PCR reads. The sample has about 300,000 distinct CDR3 sequences, 20% to 25% seen once.

The sequenced material came from naive CD8+ T cells from blood, with Jurkat cell RNA spiked in. Subset specified: FACS-sorted CD8+CD4-CCR7+CD45RA+ naive T cells. The V and J genes are TRBV5-4 and TRBJ2-3; 11 nucleotides match TRBD1. The TCR was taken from a human donor in good health. Some libraries in this study had Jurkat cell RNA spiked in. Written as DNA, the CDR3 is TGTGCCAGCAGCCAACGGACAGGGGGCTTCACAGATACGCAGTATTTT. It specifies CASSQRTGGFTDTQYF.